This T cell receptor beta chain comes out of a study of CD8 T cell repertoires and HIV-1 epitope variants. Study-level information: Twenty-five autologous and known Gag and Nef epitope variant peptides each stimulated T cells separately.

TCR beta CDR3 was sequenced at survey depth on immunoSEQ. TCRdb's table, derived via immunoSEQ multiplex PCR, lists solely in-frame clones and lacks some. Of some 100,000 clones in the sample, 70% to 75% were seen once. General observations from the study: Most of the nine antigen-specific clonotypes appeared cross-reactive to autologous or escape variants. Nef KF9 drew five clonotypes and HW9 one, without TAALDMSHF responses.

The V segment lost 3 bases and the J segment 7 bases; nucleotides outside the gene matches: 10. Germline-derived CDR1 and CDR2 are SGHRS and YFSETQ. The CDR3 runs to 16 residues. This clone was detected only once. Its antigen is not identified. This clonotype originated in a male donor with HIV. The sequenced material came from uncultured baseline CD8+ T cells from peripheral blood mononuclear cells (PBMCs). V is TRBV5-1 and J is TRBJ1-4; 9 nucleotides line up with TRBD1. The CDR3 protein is CASSSRDRAAGEKLFF. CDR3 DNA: TGCGCCAGCAGCTCCCGGGACAGGGCCGCGGGTGAAAAACTGTTTTTT.